This passage covers 11 T cell receptor beta chains from one sample sequenced in a study of blood T cell repertoires in COVID-19. Assay: immunoSEQ multiplex PCR; the TCRdb copy retains only in-frame clones and omits some. The sample records more than 100,000 clones, about 89% being singletons. The material sequenced was peripheral blood. The receptors stem from a man aged 50-59 years with active or convalescent COVID-19.

The J gene is TRBJ1-6, the V gene TRBV4-3; D perhaps matches TRBD1 (5 bases). The CDR3 sequence is 14 residues long. Trimming stripped 1 base from V and 13 bases from J, with 14 bases between. Germline V gene lookup returns CDR1 LGHNA and CDR2 YSLEER. The chain's CDR3 is CASSQGQQMDPLHF. DNA of the CDR3: TGCGCCAGCAGCCAAGGACAGCAAATGGATCCCCTCCACTTT.

The CDR3 region has the DNA TGCAGCGTTGTGGGACAGGCTAACTATGGCTACACCTTC. This sequence encodes CSVVGQANYGYTF. The chain uses TRBV29-1 and TRBJ1-2, with 8 bases lining up with TRBD1. With 4 bases clipped from V and 0 bases from J, the junction kept 1 base outside the gene matches. CDR1 is SQVTM, CDR2 ANQGSEA, per germline. The CDR3 runs to 13 residues.

The chain couples TRBV6-6 to TRBJ1-5; no clear D. CDR3 length: 16 residues. CDR1 is MNHNY and CDR2 is SVGAGI in the germline V gene (reference sequence). Trimming left V 5 bases short and J 5 bases short, with 19 bases between. This chain's CDR3 is CASSTPPQAVYQPQHF. The CDR3 DNA sequence: TGTGCCAGCAGTACCCCGCCACAAGCGGTATATCAGCCCCAGCATTTT.

V gene TRBV5-6 combines with J gene TRBJ2-5; 7 bases agree with TRBD1. The CDR3 totals 14 residues. With 4 bases clipped from V and 4 bases from J, the junction kept 7 bases outside the gene matches. Germline V lookup: CDR1 SGHDT, CDR2 YYEEEE. This CDR3 reads CASSRPTGPETQYF. The CDR3 bases are TGTGCCAGCAGCCGCCCGACAGGGCCAGAGACCCAGTACTTC.

The rearrangement uses TRBV7-8 and TRBJ2-3; 8 bases agree with TRBD1. Germline CDR1 reads SGHVS; CDR2 reads FQNEAQ. This CDR3 has 18 residues. J was trimmed by 0 bases and V by 5 bases; bases with no gene match: 13. CDR3 in amino acids: CASSQLIRGLDSTDTQYF. The CDR3, as DNA: TGTGCCAGCAGCCAACTAATCAGGGGGCTGGATAGCACAGATACGCAGTATTTT.

The V call is TRBV18, the J call TRBJ1-1; D unresolved. The germline V and J ends were trimmed by 6 bases and 4 bases, with 12 bases remaining between them. The CDR3 consists of 13 residues. CDR1 is KGHSH and CDR2 is LQKENI in the germline V gene. The CDR3 sequence is CASSPTVGTEAFF. CDR3 in DNA: TGTGCCAGCTCGCCCACAGTCGGCACTGAAGCTTTCTTT. The variable domain in full, completed from reference TRBV18 and TRBJ1-1, reads NAGVMQNPRHLVRRRGQEARLRCSPMKGHSHVYWYRQLPEEGLKFMVYLQKENIIDESGMPKERFSAEFPKEGPSILRIQQVVRGDSAAYFCASSPTVGTEAFFGQGTRLTVV.

V is TRBV6-2 or TRBV6-3 and J is TRBJ2-7; perhaps TRBD2 as D (5 bases). There are 18 residues in the CDR3. Germline V gene data show CDR1 as MNHEY and CDR2 as SVGEGT. V was clipped by 3 bases and J by 0 bases, with 21 bases between them. In DNA, the CDR3 is TGTGCCAGCAGTTATCTCGAGGGTGACGAGGGCGTCTCCTACGAGCAGTACTTC. This encodes CASSYLEGDEGVSYEQYF.

A single count supports this clone. V is TRBV24-1 and J is TRBJ2-1, with 10 bases fitting TRBD2. The CDR3 contains 17 residues. Trimming cost V 2 bases and J 7 bases; bases outside gene matches: 10. Germline CDR1 is KGHDR and CDR2 is SFDVKD. CDR3 nucleotide sequence: TGTGCCACCAGTGATTCCGTAAGCGGGGGGGCGGGGAATGAGCAGTTCTTC. Translated: CATSDSVSGGAGNEQFF.

This sequence joins TRBV3-1 (or the pseudogene TRBV3-2) and TRBJ2-7; 7 bases match TRBD1. Germline lookup yields CDR1 LGHDT and CDR2 YNNKEL (reference sequence). The CDR3 covers 15 residues. Losses at the gene ends were 0 bases for V and 9 bases for J; bases not matched to a gene: 11. CDR3 sequence (DNA): TGTGCCAGCAGCCAAGATTCACCTCCCAGGGGGAGGCAGTACTTC. Amino acid sequence: CASSQDSPPRGRQYF.

The chain links TRBV19 to TRBJ2-7, with TRBD2 matching over 8 bases. From germline, CDR1 is LNHDA and CDR2 SQIVND (reference sequence). This CDR3 spans 15 amino acids. V was clipped by 1 base and J by 0 bases; unmatched bases: 2. CDR3 residues: CASSIAGGFSYEQYF. CDR3 bases: TGTGCCAGTAGTATAGCGGGGGGGTTCTCCTACGAGCAGTACTTC.

V is TRBV19 and J is TRBJ2-3; 9 bases agree with TRBD2. The CDR3 consists of 16 residues. CDR1 and CDR2 (germline): LNHDA, SQIVND (reference sequence). Unmatched junction bases numbered 11, after V lost 10 bases and J lost 0 bases. The CDR3 DNA sequence: TGTGCCACCGGGGGCGGGAGGGCCCTGAGCACAGATACGCAGTATTTT. Its translation is CATGGGRALSTDTQYF.